This T cell receptor (beta chain) was found in a study of T cells in localized non-small cell lung cancer. This clone was seen more than once but under ten times. What it binds is unknown. Repertoires were generated with immunoSEQ multiplex PCR, while TCRdb's copy carries only in-frame clones and drops some. The data show roughly 1,400 clones, with around 30% seen just once and approximately 8.7% held by the top ten. V lost 6 bases and J 3 bases, leaving 10 bases between the germline ends. From germline, CDR1 is MNHGY and CDR2 SAAAGT. The CDR3 totals 13 residues. Study results and limitations: There was an association of higher blood T cell density with longer overall survival. A median of around 60 clones ranked among the top 100 in tumor appeared in adjacent lung. In uninvolved adjacent lung, T cell clonality reached its highest value, exceeding tumor.

J is TRBJ2-3 and V is TRBV6-8; the D gene is possibly TRBD2 (6 bases). The source was lung tumor tissue, collected before any cancer treatment. This TCR derives from a male donor at least 60 years old with stage II squamous cell lung carcinoma. The CDR3 protein is CASSQLATDTQYF. DNA of the CDR3: TGTGCCAGCAGCCAACTAGCTACAGATACGCAGTATTTT.